These 20 T cell receptor beta chains came from one sample sequenced in a study of cytomegalovirus exposure and HLA in healthy donors. Amplification used 60 Vbeta primers and 13 Jbeta primers. Clones were sequenced by immunoSEQ multiplex PCR, and TCRdb holds only the in-frame ones, with some missing. The sample includes about 200,000 clones, 70% to 80% of them seen just once. The specimen sequenced was PBMCs. These receptors originate from a male donor in good health and CMV-seronegative.

The rearrangement uses TRBV6-1 and TRBJ1-2; D might be TRBD1 (5 bases). V was pared by 11 bases and J by 8 bases, with 15 bases between. Germline V lookup: CDR1 MNHNS, CDR2 SASEGT. This CDR3 has 11 residues. CDR3 sequence: CASRGGYGYTF. The CDR3, as DNA: TGTGCCTCCCGGGGGGGGTACGGCTACACCTTC.

The V gene is TRBV6-1, the J gene TRBJ2-2, with a weak D call TRBD2 (5 bases). Germline assignment: CDR1 MNHNS and CDR2 SASEGT. The CDR3 spans 11 residues. V dropped 7 bases and J dropped 7 bases, with 7 bases sitting between them. In DNA, the CDR3 is TGTGCCAGCACTGCGGGCGGGGAGCTGTTTTTT. Its protein is CASTAGGELFF.

The J gene is TRBJ2-3, the V gene TRBV5-1, with TRBD2 as a possible D gene (6 bases). The length of the CDR3 is 15 residues. Trimming took 4 bases from V and 1 from J, leaving 13 bases between them. CDR1 SGHRS and CDR2 YFSETQ come from the germline V gene. The CDR3 DNA follows: TGCGCCAGCAGCGTAACCTGGGGGGGCACAGATACGCAGTATTTT. This sequence encodes CASSVTWGGTDTQYF. Using reference TRBV5-1 and TRBJ2-3 for the parts outside the CDR3, the full variable domain is KAGVTQTPRYLIKTRGQQVTLSCSPISGHRSVSWYQQTPGQGLQFLFEYFSETQRNKGNFPGRFSGRQFSNSRSEMNVSTLELGDSALYLCASSVTWGGTDTQYFGPGTRLTVL.

The chain uses TRBV19 and TRBJ1-5; D uncertain. The CDR3 runs 15 residues. Trimming pared 4 bases from V and 2 bases from J, leaving 12 bases between. Germline lookup yields CDR1 LNHDA and CDR2 SQIVND (reference sequence). CDR3 nucleotide sequence: TGTGCCAGTAGTACACTCCCCGGGGGCAATCAGCCCCAGCATTTT. It yields the protein CASSTLPGGNQPQHF.

V usage is TRBV7-3 and J usage is TRBJ2-3; 8 nucleotides line up with TRBD2. The germline gives CDR1 SGHTA, CDR2 FQGTGA. The J segment lost 0 bases and the V segment lost 2 bases, leaving 7 bases of the junction unmatched. The CDR3 length is 17 residues. CDR3 in DNA: TGTGCCAGCAGCTTAGGTACTAGCGGAGCTAGCACAGATACGCAGTATTTT. Its protein product is CASSLGTSGASTDTQYF.

The chain combines TRBV2 with TRBJ2-2, with D possibly TRBD1 on 6 matching bases. This CDR3 region has 15 residues. V shed 2 bases and J shed 6 bases, with 13 bases lying between them. Germline lookup yields CDR1 SNHLY and CDR2 FYNNEI. The CDR3 spells CASSETGFGAGELFF. The CDR3, as DNA: TGTGCCAGCAGTGAAACAGGGTTTGGCGCCGGGGAGCTGTTTTTT. Full variable domain (remainder filled in from reference TRBV2 and TRBJ2-2): EPEVTQTPSHQVTQMGQEVILRCVPISNHLYFYWYRQILGQKVEFLVSFYNNEISEKSEIFDDQFSVERPDGSNFTLKIRSTKLEDSAMYFCASSETGFGAGELFFGEGSRLTVL.

This clone was picked up a small number of times. V usage is TRBV10-1 and J usage is TRBJ1-1, with D possibly matching TRBD1 (5 bases). This CDR3 has 15 amino acids. Trimming took 4 bases from V and 1 from J, leaving 13 bases between them. CDR1 is WNHNN, CDR2 SYGVQD, per germline (reference sequence). CDR3 DNA sequence: TGCGCCAGCAGTGGGGGACTGGGGGAGAACACTGAAGCTTTCTTT. Amino acid sequence: CASSGGLGENTEAFF.

This clone was seen only once. The chain has TRBV19 and TRBJ1-5; 8 nucleotides line up with TRBD1. The CDR3 spans 18 residues. Germline assignment: CDR1 LNHDA and CDR2 SQIVND (reference sequence). Trimming removed 5 bases from V and 1 base from J; junction bases left unmatched: 13. CDR3 nucleotides: TGTGCCAGTAGTGTTCTATCCAGGGGGCGGAGGAGCAATCAGCCCCAGCATTTT. Protein product: CASSVLSRGRRSNQPQHF. The whole variable domain, remainder taken from reference TRBV19 and TRBJ1-5, is DGGITQSPKYLFRKEGQNVTLSCEQNLNHDAMYWYRQDPGQGLRLIYYSQIVNDFQKGDIAEGYSVSREKKESFPLTVTSAQKNPTAFYLCASSVLSRGRRSNQPQHFGDGTRLSIL.

This clone was seen a few times. The rearrangement links TRBV27 to TRBJ2-7; tentatively, D is TRBD1 (6 bases). There are 15 residues in the CDR3. The germline V and J ends were trimmed by 3 bases and 0 bases, with 12 bases remaining between them. Germline loops: CDR1 MNHEY, CDR2 SMNVEV (reference sequence). As DNA, the CDR3 is TGTGCCAGCAGTTTCCTCGGACAGCTCTCCTACGAGCAGTACTTC. Amino acids: CASSFLGQLSYEQYF.

This clone appeared a few times. The V and J genes are TRBV5-6 and TRBJ2-7; TRBD1 is a possible D gene (6 bases). The CDR3 loop spans 13 amino acids. The germline CDR1 and CDR2 sequences are SGHDT and YYEEEE. V was shortened by 2 bases and J by 4 bases, with 10 bases between the two germline ends. This CDR3 reads CASSLKQGYEQYF. The DNA for the CDR3 is TGTGCCAGCAGCTTAAAACAGGGTTACGAGCAGTACTTC.

This clone was seen more than once but under ten times. The chain carries TRBV15 and TRBJ1-2; D not certain. Germline V CDR1 and CDR2: LNHNV, YYDKDF (reference sequence). The CDR3 sequence is 14 residues long. V was pared by 1 base and J by 8 bases, with 14 bases between. The CDR3 DNA is TGTGCCACCAGCAGAGTTTTAAGACGAGGCGGCTACACCTTC. Residues: CATSRVLRRGGYTF.

This clone came up a few times. The chain uses TRBV14 and TRBJ1-1, with 7 nucleotides matching TRBD1. CDR1 and CDR2 from the germline V gene are SGHDN and FVKESK. The ends lost 4 bases at V and 2 bases at J; junction bases unmatched: 10. The CDR3 contains 16 residues. CDR3: CASSLQEGQLNTEAFF. Written as DNA, the CDR3 is TGTGCCAGCAGCCTCCAAGAGGGACAGCTTAACACTGAAGCTTTCTTT. Complete variable domain (other parts from reference TRBV14 and TRBJ1-1): EAGVTQFPSHSVIEKGQTVTLRCDPISGHDNLYWYRRVMGKEIKFLLHFVKESKQDESGMPNNRFLAERTGGTYSTLKVQPAELEDSGVYFCASSLQEGQLNTEAFFGQGTRLTVV.

J is TRBJ2-5 and V is TRBV7-6; no clear D gene. The V gene's germline CDR1 is SGHVS and CDR2 FNYEAQ. The CDR3 extends over 15 amino acids. Trimming removed 1 base from V and 5 bases from J, with 14 bases in between. The CDR3 nucleotides read TGTGCCAGCAGCTTAGGGGCACAACCTGGCGAGACCCAGTACTTC. It codes for CASSLGAQPGETQYF.

V is TRBV4-1 and J is TRBJ1-2; possible D gene TRBD1, 6 bases. Germline values: CDR1 MGHRA, CDR2 YSYEKL. V was cut by 4 bases and J by 6 bases, with 12 bases left in between. The CDR3 spans 13 residues. CDR3 sequence reads: CASSLLGGDGYTF. As DNA, the CDR3 is TGCGCCAGCAGCCTGCTAGGGGGGGATGGCTACACCTTC.

This clone was seen a single time. DNA for the CDR3: TGTGCCACCAGCAGAGACAGCGCTTGGGGCTACACCTTC. It is translated as CATSRDSAWGYTF. The V gene is TRBV15, the J gene TRBJ1-2; D unclear. Germline CDR1 and CDR2: LNHNV and YYDKDF (reference sequence). V gave up 0 bases and J gave up 8 bases, with 10 bases separating them. This CDR3 region has 13 residues.

The chain carries TRBV5-5 and TRBJ1-2, with 8 bases aligning to TRBD1. This CDR3 contains 14 residues. Germline loops: CDR1 SGHKS, CDR2 YYEKEE (reference sequence). Trimming cost V 2 bases and J 3 bases; bases outside gene matches: 3. The CDR3 region has the DNA TGTGCCAGCAGCTTTGGACAGGGCCACTATGGCTACACCTTC. The encoded protein is CASSFGQGHYGYTF.

The chain employs TRBV19 and TRBJ2-3; 8 bases are a match to TRBD1. V shed 5 bases and J 2 bases; nucleotides not matched to a gene: 3. This CDR3 region has 14 residues. Germline CDR1 LNHDA, CDR2 SQIVND (reference sequence). CDR3 protein: CASSVGQATDTQYF. In DNA, the CDR3 is TGTGCCAGTAGTGTGGGACAGGCCACAGATACGCAGTATTTT.

This chain uses TRBV9 with TRBJ2-7; 10 bases are shared with TRBD1. Germline CDR1 reads SGDLS; CDR2 reads YYNGEE. CDR3 size: 14 residues. V gave up 7 bases and J gave up 7 bases; unmatched junction bases: 11. CDR3 coding DNA: TGTGCCAGCGGCTCCGGGGGACAGGGGATTGAGCAGTACTTC. It is translated as CASGSGGQGIEQYF.

CDR3 sequence reads: CASSLGTRPANIQYF. The DNA for the CDR3 is TGCGCCAGCAGCTTGGGGACTAGGCCCGCAAACATTCAGTACTTC. The chain recombines TRBV5-1 with TRBJ2-4, with TRBD2 matching 7 bases. The V segment lost 0 bases and the J segment 6 bases; nucleotides outside the gene matches: 6. Germline CDR1 SGHRS, CDR2 YFSETQ. The CDR3 totals 15 residues.

This clone turned up a few times. The chain carries TRBV6-1 and TRBJ2-5, with 15 bases matching TRBD2. This CDR3 is built from 18 residues. The V segment lost 2 bases and the J segment 4 bases; nucleotides outside the gene matches: 8. Germline V lookup: CDR1 MNHNS, CDR2 SASEGT. The CDR3 region has the DNA TGTGCCAGCAGTGAACCCTGGACTAGCGGGAGGGCCAGAGAGACCCAGTACTTC. As protein: CASSEPWTSGRARETQYF.